This passage covers 26 T cell receptor beta chains from one sample sequenced in a study of cytomegalovirus exposure and HLA in healthy donors. 60 Vbeta and 13 Jbeta primers were used in PCR. TCRdb keeps only in-frame clones here, not all; method: immunoSEQ multiplex PCR. The table has 75,000 to 80,000 clones, over 60% seen once. The specimen was PBMCs. The source of these receptors is a male donor in good health and CMV-seronegative.

V and J are TRBV10-3 and TRBJ2-5; TRBD2 is a possible D gene (6 bases). The V gene lost 3 bases and the J gene lost 4 bases, with 12 bases spanning the gap. The CDR3 is 14 amino acids. Germline CDR1 ENHRY, CDR2 SYGVKD. Here the CDR3 reads CAISDRAGGETQYF. The CDR3 DNA sequence: TGTGCCATCAGTGACCGGGCCGGGGGAGAGACCCAGTACTTC.

This sequence joins TRBV11-2 and TRBJ1-1; 9 nucleotides line up with TRBD1. Germline loops: CDR1 SGHAT, CDR2 FQNNGV. The CDR3 is made up of 17 amino acids. V was pared by 2 bases and J by 0 bases, with 7 bases of the junction left unmatched. In nucleotides, the CDR3 is TGTGCCAGCAGCTTACTATTGGGACAGGGCCTGAACACTGAAGCTTTCTTT. Translating gives CASSLLLGQGLNTEAFF.

This rearrangement joins TRBV7-8 to TRBJ1-5; perhaps TRBD1 as D (5 bases). The germline CDR1 and CDR2 sequences are SGHVS and FQNEAQ. V was clipped by 6 bases and J by 5 bases, with 14 bases between them. The CDR3 sequence is 14 residues long. The DNA for the CDR3 is TGTGCCAGCAGTGTAGGGGCAGCCCATCAGCCCCAGCATTTT. Translation gives CASSVGAAHQPQHF.

Notes on this clone: The junction does not match germline at one end; this may be a read error. J is TRBJ1-5 and V is TRBV6-5, with 8 bases aligning to TRBD1. The germline CDR1 and CDR2 sequences are MNHEY and SVGAGI. The CDR3 is 14 residues long. The CDR3 sequence is CASSPTGANQPQNF. CDR3 DNA sequence: TGTGCCAGCAGCCCGACAGGGGCGAATCAGCCCCAGAATTTT.

V and J are TRBV11-2 and TRBJ2-7; D remains ambiguous. Trimming pared 5 bases from V and 3 bases from J, leaving 14 bases between. This CDR3 spans 14 amino acids. In germline, CDR1 is SGHAT, CDR2 FQNNGV. The CDR3 protein is CASSRLSWNYEQYF. CDR3 DNA: TGTGCCAGCAGCCGACTCAGCTGGAACTACGAGCAGTACTTC.

The CDR3 region is CASDPGTVGNQPQHF. Written as DNA, the CDR3 is TGTGCCAGCGATCCCGGGACAGTTGGCAATCAGCCCCAGCATTTT. The V call is TRBV2, the J call TRBJ1-5; 7 bases align to TRBD1. The CDR3 has 15 amino acids. The germline CDR1 and CDR2 sequences are SNHLY and FYNNEI. The J segment lost 2 bases and the V segment lost 8 bases, leaving 9 bases of the junction unmatched. The full variable domain, rest sourced from reference TRBV2 and TRBJ1-5, is EPEVTQTPSHQVTQMGQEVILRCVPISNHLYFYWYRQILGQKVEFLVSFYNNEISEKSEIFDDQFSVERPDGSNFTLKIRSTKLEDSAMYFCASDPGTVGNQPQHFGDGTRLSIL.

The chain employs TRBV5-1 and TRBJ2-7; no clear D gene. The CDR3 is made up of 13 amino acids. Deletions cut 2 bases from V and 2 bases from J, with 8 bases between. Germline CDR1 SGHRS, CDR2 YFSETQ. CDR3 coding DNA: TGCGCCAGCAGCTTTGGCAGTGCCTACGAGCAGTACTTC. Protein: CASSFGSAYEQYF.

CDR3 DNA: TGTGCCATCAGGCGCGGACAAGCTGACAATGAGCAGTTCTTC. This codes for CAIRRGQADNEQFF. This chain connects TRBV10-3 to TRBJ2-1, with a weak D call TRBD1 (5 bases). The V end lost 6 bases, the J end lost 5 bases, and 14 bases lay between the germline ends. Germline lookup yields CDR1 ENHRY and CDR2 SYGVKD. This CDR3 has 14 amino acids.

CDR3: CASSLRTGGYGYTF. CDR3 bases: TGTGCCAGCAGCTTGAGGACAGGGGGCTATGGCTACACCTTC. This chain joins TRBV7-9 and TRBJ1-2; TRBD1 agrees at 10 bases. This CDR3 region has 14 residues. V lost 3 bases, J lost 4 bases, and 2 bases stayed unmatched. Germline V lookup: CDR1 SEHNR, CDR2 FQNEAQ (reference sequence).

This clone was seen a single time. The V call is TRBV30, the J call TRBJ2-3; D is ambiguous. CDR1 and CDR2 from the germline V gene are GTSNPN and SVGIG (reference sequence). The CDR3 contains 12 residues. The germline V and J ends were trimmed by 2 bases and 6 bases, with 9 bases remaining between them. The CDR3 loop is CAWSHARDTQYF. Written as DNA, the CDR3 is TGTGCCTGGAGTCATGCGAGGGATACGCAGTATTTT.

This clone turned up a few times. The chain is built from TRBV30 and TRBJ2-7; D perhaps matches TRBD1 (5 bases). This CDR3 comprises 13 residues. Germline lookup yields CDR1 GTSNPN and CDR2 SVGIG (reference sequence). Trimming removed 4 bases at V and 3 bases at J, with 13 bases between. CDR3 DNA: TGTGCCTGGAAGTCTTGGGGCGGCTACGAGCAGTACTTC. Translation gives CAWKSWGGYEQYF.

The chain carries TRBV28 and TRBJ2-7; TRBD2 aligns across 15 bases. Germline V gene sequence: CDR1 MDHEN, CDR2 SYDVKM. This CDR3 contains 15 residues. V lost 9 bases and J lost 3; bases outside the gene matches: 6. Here the CDR3 reads CASGTSGGSSYEQYF. CDR3 in DNA: TGTGCCAGTGGGACTAGCGGGGGGAGTAGCTACGAGCAGTACTTC.

This clone was counted once. The chain links TRBV27 to TRBJ1-2; TRBD1 matches at 9 bases. Germline trimming cut 6 bases from V and 4 bases from J; bases unmatched to any gene: 9. Germline loops: CDR1 MNHEY, CDR2 SMNVEV (reference sequence). This CDR3 is built from 15 residues. This CDR3 reads CASRPGTGYAYGYTF. CDR3 sequence (DNA): TGTGCCAGCAGGCCCGGGACAGGGTATGCCTATGGCTACACCTTC.

The chain carries TRBV7-2 and TRBJ1-2, with D perhaps TRBD1 (5 bases). Germline V gene sequence: CDR1 SGHTA, CDR2 FQGNSA. Trimming shortened V by 4 bases and J by 0 bases, and 9 bases separated the two germline ends. The CDR3 loop spans 14 amino acids. CDR3 bases: TGTGCCAGCAGCTCCATGACAGCTAACTATGGCTACACCTTC. It encodes CASSSMTANYGYTF.

The chain uses TRBV7-9 and TRBJ1-2; 9 nucleotides align to TRBD1. This CDR3 is built from 16 residues. Germline V CDR1 and CDR2: SEHNR, FQNEAQ (reference sequence). V gave up 7 bases and J gave up 4 bases; unmatched junction bases: 13. CDR3 residues: CASTRGGTGSTYGYTF. In DNA, the CDR3 is TGTGCCAGCACTCGGGGGGGGACAGGGTCCACCTATGGCTACACCTTC.

The rearrangement joins TRBV5-1 to TRBJ2-7, with TRBD1 identical over 8 bases. CDR3 length: 15 residues. Unmatched junction bases numbered 14, after V lost 5 bases and J lost 7 bases. Germline V gene data show CDR1 as SGHRS and CDR2 as YFSETQ. DNA of the CDR3: TGCGCCAGCAGACACTCCGGGACAGGAAACGTAGAGCAGTACTTC. Protein product: CASRHSGTGNVEQYF.

Written as DNA, the CDR3 is TGCAGCGTTGGGGATCGAGGGACTGGGGCCAACGTCCTGACTTTC. Translating it yields CSVGDRGTGANVLTF. J is TRBJ2-6 and V is TRBV29-1, with a possible D match to TRBD2 (5 bases). Germline values: CDR1 SQVTM, CDR2 ANQGSEA. V was trimmed by 4 bases and J by 2 bases, leaving 12 bases between them. The CDR3 length is 15 residues.

The chain combines TRBV27 with TRBJ1-1; D not resolved. Trimming stripped 6 bases from V and 5 bases from J, with 7 bases between. Per the germline V gene, CDR1 is MNHEY and CDR2 is SMNVEV (reference sequence). This CDR3 has 11 residues. CDR3 sequence: CASSSTTEAFF. The CDR3, as DNA: TGTGCCAGCAGCTCGACTACTGAAGCTTTCTTT.

The rearrangement uses TRBV15 and TRBJ1-2; 9 positions agree with TRBD1. V dropped 4 bases and J dropped 7; count of bases not matched to a gene: 10. CDR1 LNHNV and CDR2 YYDKDF come from the germline V gene (reference sequence). The CDR3 runs to 15 residues. The CDR3 is CATSITGDRVRGYTF. As DNA, the CDR3 is TGTGCCACCAGCATAACAGGGGACAGGGTCCGTGGCTACACCTTC.

The V gene is TRBV5-1, the J gene TRBJ2-5; TRBD1 aligns across 7 bases. With 8 bases clipped from V and 4 bases from J, the junction kept 11 bases outside the gene matches. This CDR3 is 14 amino acids long. Germline V lookup: CDR1 SGHRS, CDR2 YFSETQ. The CDR3 DNA follows: TGCGCCAGTAGTCCTGGCAGGGGGTTAGAGACCCAGTACTTC. Protein product: CASSPGRGLETQYF.

This clone was observed a single time. The chain uses TRBV7-2 and TRBJ1-3; the D gene is possibly TRBD1 (5 bases). Germline V CDR1 and CDR2: SGHTA, FQGNSA. The CDR3 runs to 15 residues. With 1 base removed from V and 3 bases from J, the gap between germline ends came to 10 bases. The CDR3 nucleotides read TGTGCCAGCAGCTTAGGGCAGGGATTTGGAAACACCATATATTTT. It codes for CASSLGQGFGNTIYF.

The V gene is TRBV9, the J gene TRBJ2-1; D might be TRBD2 (7 bases). This CDR3 contains 16 residues. In germline, CDR1 is SGDLS, CDR2 YYNGEE. The ends were cut back, 0 bases at V and 7 bases at J, with 17 bases in the middle. Written as DNA, the CDR3 is TGTGCCAGCAGCGTAGGGGCGGGGGCCTTGGGTAATGAGCAGTTCTTC. Its protein product is CASSVGAGALGNEQFF.

This rearrangement joins TRBV27 to TRBJ2-1; possibly TRBD1 for D (6 bases). CDR1 MNHEY and CDR2 SMNVEV come from the germline V gene (reference sequence). Trimming stripped 5 bases from V and 3 bases from J, with 14 bases between. The CDR3 contains 15 residues. The CDR3 nucleotides are TGTGCCAGCAGTGAAACAGGGTTCGGCTACAATGAGCAGTTCTTC. Its protein is CASSETGFGYNEQFF.

This clone was counted only a few times. The chain uses TRBV4-2 and TRBJ2-3; the match to TRBD2 covers 10 bases. With V trimmed by 4 bases and J by 3 bases, 13 bases remained unmatched. The germline CDR1 and CDR2 sequences are LGHNA and YNFKEQ. CDR3 length: 18 residues. Here the CDR3 DNA reads TGTGCCAGCAGCCTTTACAAACCTAGCGGGGGAGGGACAGATACGCAGTATTTT. Protein: CASSLYKPSGGGTDTQYF.

The chain links TRBV30 to TRBJ1-1; D unclear. CDR3 length: 11 amino acids. V was cut by 3 bases and J by 1 base, with 3 bases left in between. Germline CDR1 is GTSNPN and CDR2 is SVGIG (reference sequence). The CDR3 protein is CAWRRNTEAFF. CDR3 sequence (DNA): TGTGCCTGGAGGAGGAACACTGAAGCTTTCTTT.

The chain combines TRBV18 with TRBJ2-7, with 9 positions matching TRBD1. CDR1 is KGHSH, CDR2 LQKENI, per germline. The CDR3 length is 17 residues. Trimming cost V 2 bases and J 2 bases; bases outside gene matches: 10. The CDR3 sequence is CASSPRDRVQSTYEQYF. CDR3 DNA sequence: TGTGCCAGCTCACCAAGGGACAGGGTCCAAAGTACCTACGAGCAGTACTTC.